This TCR beta chain was profiled in a study of neurological immune-mediated disorders. Broader study findings: None of the CDR3 amino acid sequences of expanded clones recurred across subjects, suggesting private repertoires in all groups. The greatest degree of TCR clonal expansion was observed in HTLV-1-associated myelopathy, with the lowest in multiple sclerosis, below that of healthy controls.

Synthesis of cDNA was accomplished via 5'RACE employing 10-nucleotide random UMIs. MiXCR was run by TCRdb on the 5' RACE reads, yielding one entry per CDR3 protein. The sample lists about 76,000 distinct CDR3 sequences; 15% to 20% were seen once. Germline CDR1 reads SGHRS; CDR2 reads YFSETQ. The CDR3 extends over 13 amino acids. V gave up 3 bases and J gave up 10 bases, with 14 bases separating them. The table lists this clonotype with many counts. Its antigen is unidentified. The unsorted libraries originated from 2 million PBMCs that had been stored at -80 C. This clonotype was obtained from a woman between 40 and 50 years old in good health. V and J are TRBV5-1 and TRBJ2-1; the D is unclear. Material for sequencing was PBMCs. Written as DNA, the CDR3 is TGCGCCAGCAGCTCTACACTGATTACAGAGCAGTTCTTC. Protein product: CASSSTLITEQFF.